This T cell receptor (beta chain) was sequenced for a study of patients and donors after allogeneic stem cell transplantation. This CDR3 spans 14 amino acids. Germline V CDR1 and CDR2: SGDLS, YYNGEE. The V and J ends lost 0 bases and 2 bases respectively, with 9 bases between them. TCRdb redid the calling of the RT-PCR reads with MiXCR, one entry per CDR3 protein. This sample has about 200,000 distinct CDR3 sequences, with less than 45% found just once. This sequence originates from a human donor who was either an allogeneic HSCT recipient or a stem cell or donor lymphocyte infusion donor (not recorded which). It is not recorded whose cells these are; they may come from a transplant donor. The rearrangement joins TRBV9 to TRBJ2-7; no firm D call. Sequenced input: blood, either unsorted or a sorted T cell fraction (not recorded which). CDR3 DNA: TGTGCCAGCAGCGTAGGTGGGCGAACCTACGAGCAGTACTTC. This codes for CASSVGGRTYEQYF.